This TCR beta chain was captured in a study of blood T cell repertoires in COVID-19. On the study more broadly: Samples taken during acute and convalescent COVID-19 were collected in the United States, Italy and Spain. Sample material is recorded as cDNA or gDNA derived from T cells, B-cell-depleted T cells, or PBMCs.

Original analysis: Cell counts per sample came from amplifying reference gene primers. Profiled with immunoSEQ multiplex PCR; TCRdb holds only in-frame clones, not every one. The D gene and trimming were derived from the DNA, and the V and J assignments and clone size from that table. The repertoire has roughly 120,000 clones, just over 85% of them found once; the top ten carry approximately 0.81%. CDR1 and CDR2 from the germline V gene are SSHAT and FNYEAQ (reference sequence). The length of the CDR3 is 16 residues. Details on this clone: At one end, the junction sequence differs from germline, possibly due to a read error.

The sample consisted of peripheral blood. The V and J genes are TRBV7-7 and TRBJ2-3; 7 bases line up with TRBD2. This sequence originates from a woman aged 45-65 years with active or convalescent COVID-19. CDR3 DNA sequence: TGTGCTAGCAGCTTGGGCCCGGGAGGTAGCACAGATACGCAGTATTTT. It encodes CASSLGPGGSTDTQYF.